The rows below give T cell receptor beta chains drawn from one sample of a study of blood T cell repertoires in COVID-19. Repertoires were generated with immunoSEQ multiplex PCR, while TCRdb's copy carries only in-frame clones and drops some. The profile shows 150,000 to 200,000 clones, roughly nine tenths of them singletons. The sample consisted of peripheral blood. The receptor source for this set is a man aged 18 to 29 who had recovered from COVID-19. Each CDR3 is given with its conserved first and last residue. D genes are given only for firm matches.

j_gene: TRBJ2-2
d_gene: TRBD2
v_gene: TRBV3-1/TRBV3-2
CDR3nt: TGTGCCAGCAGCCGAAGTGATAGCGGGAGGGCGAACACCGGGGAGCTGTTTTTT
CDR3aa: CASSRSDSGRANTGELFF

j_gene: TRBJ2-7
d_gene: NA
v_gene: TRBV2
CDR3nt: TGTGCCAGCAGTGGAAACGCGGCCTTTTTAGACGAGCAGTACTTC
CDR3aa: CASSGNAAFLDEQYF

j_gene: TRBJ2-7
d_gene: NA
v_gene: TRBV11-2
CDR3nt: TGTGCCAGCGTAGGACTAAAATCCTACGAGCAGTACTTC
CDR3aa: CASVGLKSYEQYF

j_gene: TRBJ2-2
d_gene: NA
v_gene: TRBV6-5
CDR3nt: TGTGCCAGCAGTTACTCGAGGGTAGGGCCCGGGGAGCTGTTTTTT
CDR3aa: CASSYSRVGPGELFF

j_gene: TRBJ2-1
d_gene: NA
v_gene: TRBV12-5
CDR3nt: TGTGCTAGTGGTTTGAACGCGGATACCTACAATGAGCAGTTCTTC
CDR3aa: CASGLNADTYNEQFF

j_gene: TRBJ2-5
d_gene: NA
v_gene: TRBV6-5
CDR3nt: TGTGCCAGCAGTTACTCACAGGGTGAGACCCAGTACTTC
CDR3aa: CASSYSQGETQYF

j_gene: TRBJ2-7
d_gene: TRBD2
v_gene: TRBV4-2
CDR3nt: TGTGCCAGCAGCCAAGAGACTAGCGGGAGTTACGAGCAGTACTTC
CDR3aa: CASSQETSGSYEQYF

j_gene: TRBJ1-1
d_gene: TRBD1
v_gene: TRBV30
CDR3nt: TGTGCCTGGAGTCTAGGGGGCTACACTGAAGCTTTCTTT
CDR3aa: CAWSLGGYTEAFF

j_gene: TRBJ2-7
d_gene: TRBD2
v_gene: TRBV18
CDR3nt: TGTGCCAGCTCACCGATGTTTCCTAGCGGAGATTACGAGCAGTACTTC
CDR3aa: CASSPMFPSGDYEQYF

j_gene: TRBJ2-5
d_gene: NA
v_gene: TRBV18
CDR3nt: TGTGCCAGCTCACTGCAGGTCCTTGAGACCCAGTACTTC
CDR3aa: CASSLQVLETQYF

j_gene: TRBJ1-5
d_gene: NA
v_gene: TRBV2
CDR3nt: TGTGCCAGCAGTGTTGGCAGCAATCAGCCCCAGCATTTT
CDR3aa: CASSVGSNQPQHF

j_gene: TRBJ1-5
d_gene: NA
v_gene: TRBV6-1
CDR3nt: TGTGCCAGCAGTGAATTTGGGGGGGGCGGGCAGCCCCAGCATTTT
CDR3aa: CASSEFGGGGQPQHF